Here is one TCR beta chain with its context. The antigen is undetermined. With 4 bases removed from V and 3 bases from J, the gap between germline ends came to 19 bases. Per the germline V gene, CDR1 is SQVTM and CDR2 is ANQGSEA. The CDR3 sequence is 15 residues long. The data stem from a study of lymphopenia after photon versus proton radiotherapy. TCRdb keeps only in-frame clones here, not all; method: immunoSEQ multiplex PCR. Among roughly 150,000 clones listed, about 85% were seen once. Findings and caveats of the study: Post-nadir TCR diversity decline inversely tracked overall survival among those who died. Under photons, naive T cells and diversity fell while effector/memory populations rose. Post-nadir diversity loss with photons came from oligoclonal expansion, particularly CD8+ Temra cells.

The V call is TRBV29-1, the J call TRBJ2-7; D may be TRBD1 or TRBD2 (6 bases each). The sample in question was peripheral blood, obtained from a patient treated with photon-based radiotherapy. The clonotype was recovered from a man in his fifties with gastric cancer. Written as DNA, the CDR3 is TGCAGCGTTGCCCCCCCGGGGGCGGCCAACTACGAGCAGTACTTC. As protein: CSVAPPGAANYEQYF.